This T cell receptor beta chain was identified in a study of T cell responses to AZD1222 COVID-19 vaccine. The study, taken as a whole, reports: Mostly white British, mostly female donors; authors suggested clonal diversity may be underestimated. Breadth and depth of Spike-specific TCRs rose after two AZD1222 doses.

TCRdb's copy holds only in-frame clones and misses some; the assay was immunoSEQ multiplex PCR. The sample yields over 85,000 clones, around 90% seen once. For this clone: Its antigen is unidentified.

CDR1 SGHNT and CDR2 YYREEE come from the germline V gene (reference sequence). With 1 base removed from V and 6 bases from J, the gap between germline ends came to 8 bases. The CDR3 is 13 amino acids. The chain joins TRBV5-4 to TRBJ2-4; D unclear. The sample in question was peripheral blood, obtained 28 days after the second AZD1222 dose. The sequence was obtained from an adult who received the AZD1222 COVID-19 vaccine. CDR3 residues: CASSLRVTNIQYF. CDR3 coding DNA: TGTGCCAGCAGCTTGAGGGTGACAAACATTCAGTACTTC.